This T cell receptor beta chain was obtained from a study of cytomegalovirus exposure and HLA in healthy donors. The PCR employed 60 Vbeta primers together with 13 Jbeta primers. Clones were sequenced by immunoSEQ multiplex PCR, and TCRdb holds only the in-frame ones, with some missing. Of approximately 190,000 clones in the sample, about 80% are singletons; the top ten hold 3.4%. Whole-study findings and limits: The authors later found most CMV-associated TCR beta chains appeared HLA-restricted.

This CDR3 has 15 amino acids. Germline CDR1 is SGHRS and CDR2 is YFSETQ. V shed 3 bases and J 5 bases; nucleotides not matched to a gene: 10. Comments on this clone: Its matching antigen is unknown.

The chain has TRBV5-1 and TRBJ2-7, with 8 bases fitting TRBD1. Sequenced input: PBMCs. The TCR originated in a man aged 40-49 years in good health and CMV-seropositive. CDR3 coding DNA: TGCGCCAGCAGCTCACGACAGGGGCTTCTACACGAGCAGTACTTC. Translation gives CASSSRQGLLHEQYF.